This TCR beta chain was profiled in a study of cytomegalovirus exposure and HLA in healthy donors. Amplification used 60 Vbeta primers and 13 Jbeta primers. Assay used: immunoSEQ multiplex PCR; TCRdb lists only in-frame clones, some missing. The sample has some 190,000 clones, about 89% seen once. General observations from the study: Later analysis suggested most CMV-associated TCR beta chains were HLA-restricted. In a later analysis, TCR beta V- and J-gene trimming was associated with a missense DCLRE1C variant.

By its share, this clone is medium-sized. Its target is unknown. Though probably carrying unrecorded immune exposures, donors were nominally healthy at sampling. This TCR was recovered from a man aged 25-40 years in good health and CMV-seronegative. The sequencing sample was made of PBMCs.

The CDR3 is CASSDLAVSSYNEQFF. The CDR3 nucleotides read TGTGCCAGCAGTGACCTAGCGGTTAGCTCCTACAATGAGCAGTTCTTC. The rearrangement joins TRBV6-4 to TRBJ2-1; 7 nucleotides align to TRBD2. Per germline, CDR1 MRHNA and CDR2 SNTAGT. After removal of 2 bases from V and 0 bases from J, the junction contained 4 bases not matched to a gene. The CDR3 sequence is 16 residues long.